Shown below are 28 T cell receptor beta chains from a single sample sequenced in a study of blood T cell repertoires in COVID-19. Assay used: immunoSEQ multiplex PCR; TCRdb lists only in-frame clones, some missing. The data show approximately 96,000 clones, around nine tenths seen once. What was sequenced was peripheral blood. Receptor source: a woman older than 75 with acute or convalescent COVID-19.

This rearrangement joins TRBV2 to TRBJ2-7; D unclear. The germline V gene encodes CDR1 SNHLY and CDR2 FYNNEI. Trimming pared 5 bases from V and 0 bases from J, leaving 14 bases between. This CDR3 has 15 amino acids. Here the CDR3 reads CASSPSPGFSYEQYF. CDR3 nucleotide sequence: TGTGCCAGCAGTCCCTCCCCCGGTTTCTCCTACGAGCAGTACTTC.

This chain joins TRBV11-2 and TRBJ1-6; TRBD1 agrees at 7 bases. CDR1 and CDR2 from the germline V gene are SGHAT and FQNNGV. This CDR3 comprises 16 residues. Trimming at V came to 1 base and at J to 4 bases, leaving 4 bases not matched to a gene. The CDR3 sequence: CASSLVGGQYNSPLHF. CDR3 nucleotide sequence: TGTGCCAGCAGCTTAGTAGGGGGCCAGTATAATTCACCCCTCCACTTT.

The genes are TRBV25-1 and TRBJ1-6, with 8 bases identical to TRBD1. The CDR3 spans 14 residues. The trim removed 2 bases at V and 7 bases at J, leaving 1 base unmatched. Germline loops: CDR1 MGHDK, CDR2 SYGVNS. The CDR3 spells CASSERQGNSPLHF. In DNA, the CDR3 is TGTGCCAGCAGTGAACGACAGGGGAATTCACCCCTCCACTTT.

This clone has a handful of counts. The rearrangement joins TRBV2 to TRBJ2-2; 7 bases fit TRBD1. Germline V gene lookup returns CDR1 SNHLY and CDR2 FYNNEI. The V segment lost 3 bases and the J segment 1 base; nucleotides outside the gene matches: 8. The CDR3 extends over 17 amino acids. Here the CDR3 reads CASSDQLTGRNTGELFF. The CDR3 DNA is TGTGCCAGCAGTGATCAATTGACAGGGAGGAACACCGGGGAGCTGTTTTTT.

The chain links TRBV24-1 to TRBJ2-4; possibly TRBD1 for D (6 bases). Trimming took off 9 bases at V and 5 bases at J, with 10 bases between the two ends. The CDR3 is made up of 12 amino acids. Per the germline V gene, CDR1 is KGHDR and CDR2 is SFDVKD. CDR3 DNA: TGTGCCACCCAGGGACACCAAAACATTCAGTACTTC. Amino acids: CATQGHQNIQYF.

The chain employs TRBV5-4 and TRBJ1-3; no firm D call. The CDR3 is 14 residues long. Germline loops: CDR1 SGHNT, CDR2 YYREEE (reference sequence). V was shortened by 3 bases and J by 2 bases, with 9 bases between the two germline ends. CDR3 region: CASSSPSPGNTIYF. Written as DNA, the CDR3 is TGTGCCAGCAGCTCTCCGAGCCCTGGAAACACCATATATTTT.

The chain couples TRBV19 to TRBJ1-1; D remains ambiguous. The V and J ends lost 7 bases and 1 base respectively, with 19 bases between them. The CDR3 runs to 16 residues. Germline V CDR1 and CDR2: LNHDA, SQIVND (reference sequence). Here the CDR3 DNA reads TGTGCCAGTACCCTCCCCCCAGGATCGACGAACACTGAAGCTTTCTTT. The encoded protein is CASTLPPGSTNTEAFF.

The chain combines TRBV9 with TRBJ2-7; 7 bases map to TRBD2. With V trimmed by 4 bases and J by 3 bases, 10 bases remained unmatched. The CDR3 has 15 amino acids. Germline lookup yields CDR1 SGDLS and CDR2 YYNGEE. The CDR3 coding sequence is TGTGCCAGCAGCCCCTACCTGGGCGGGGGCTACGAGCAGTACTTC. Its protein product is CASSPYLGGGYEQYF.

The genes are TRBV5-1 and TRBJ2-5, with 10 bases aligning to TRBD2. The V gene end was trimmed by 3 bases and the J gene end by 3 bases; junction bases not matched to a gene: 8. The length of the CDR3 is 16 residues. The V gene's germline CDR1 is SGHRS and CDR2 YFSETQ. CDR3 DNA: TGCGCCAGCAGCTCCCGAGCGGGAGGGGTAGAAGAGACCCAGTACTTC. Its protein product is CASSSRAGGVEETQYF.

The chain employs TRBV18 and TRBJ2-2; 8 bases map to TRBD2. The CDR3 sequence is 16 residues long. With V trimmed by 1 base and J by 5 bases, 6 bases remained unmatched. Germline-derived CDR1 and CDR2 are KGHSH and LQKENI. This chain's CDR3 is CASSPQPAGVTGELFF. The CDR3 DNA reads TGTGCCAGCTCACCACAGCCAGCGGGGGTAACCGGGGAGCTGTTTTTT.

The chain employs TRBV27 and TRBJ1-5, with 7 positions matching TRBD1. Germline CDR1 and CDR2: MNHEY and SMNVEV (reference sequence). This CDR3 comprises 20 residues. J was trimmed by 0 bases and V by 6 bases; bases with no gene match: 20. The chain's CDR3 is CASRPRSSGQVPFSNQPQHF. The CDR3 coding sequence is TGTGCCAGCAGACCTAGGAGTTCCGGACAGGTCCCCTTTAGCAATCAGCCCCAGCATTTT.

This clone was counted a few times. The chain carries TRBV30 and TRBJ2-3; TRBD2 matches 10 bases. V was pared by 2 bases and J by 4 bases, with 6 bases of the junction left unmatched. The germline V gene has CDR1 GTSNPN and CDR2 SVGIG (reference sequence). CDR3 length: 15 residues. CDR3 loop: CAWSRGTSESDTQYF. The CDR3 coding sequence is TGTGCCTGGAGTCGCGGGACTAGCGAATCAGATACGCAGTATTTT.

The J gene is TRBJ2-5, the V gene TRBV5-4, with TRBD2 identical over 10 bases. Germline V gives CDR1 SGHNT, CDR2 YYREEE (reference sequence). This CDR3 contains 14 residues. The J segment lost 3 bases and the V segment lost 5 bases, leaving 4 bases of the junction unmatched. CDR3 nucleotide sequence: TGTGCCAGCAGTTTCGGACTAGCGGAAGAGACCCAGTACTTC. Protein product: CASSFGLAEETQYF.

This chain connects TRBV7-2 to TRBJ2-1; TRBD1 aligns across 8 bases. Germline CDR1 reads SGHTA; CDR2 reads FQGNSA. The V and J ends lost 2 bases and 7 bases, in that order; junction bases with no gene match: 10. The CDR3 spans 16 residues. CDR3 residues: CASSLIRQGARNEQFF. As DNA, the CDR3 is TGTGCCAGCAGCTTAATAAGGCAGGGGGCGCGAAATGAGCAGTTCTTC.

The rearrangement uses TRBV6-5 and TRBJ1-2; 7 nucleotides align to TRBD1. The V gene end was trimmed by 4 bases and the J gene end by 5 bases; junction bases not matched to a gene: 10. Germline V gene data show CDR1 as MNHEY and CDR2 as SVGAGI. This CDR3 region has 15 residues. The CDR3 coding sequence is TGTGCCAGCAGTTCGCCGGGACAGCTTAATTATGGCTACACCTTC. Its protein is CASSSPGQLNYGYTF.

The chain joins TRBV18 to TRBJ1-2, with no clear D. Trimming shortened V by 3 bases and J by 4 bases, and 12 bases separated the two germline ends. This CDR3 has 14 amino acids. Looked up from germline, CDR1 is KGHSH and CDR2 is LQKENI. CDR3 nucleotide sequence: TGTGCCAGCTCACCCTCTGCAGGTCCCTATGGCTACACCTTC. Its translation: CASSPSAGPYGYTF.

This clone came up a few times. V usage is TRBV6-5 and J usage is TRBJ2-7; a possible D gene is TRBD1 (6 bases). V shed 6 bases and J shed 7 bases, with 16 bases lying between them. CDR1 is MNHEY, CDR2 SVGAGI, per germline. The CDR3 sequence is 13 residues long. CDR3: CASRHSGAGEQYF. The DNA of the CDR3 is TGTGCCAGCAGGCACTCAGGGGCAGGGGAGCAGTACTTC.

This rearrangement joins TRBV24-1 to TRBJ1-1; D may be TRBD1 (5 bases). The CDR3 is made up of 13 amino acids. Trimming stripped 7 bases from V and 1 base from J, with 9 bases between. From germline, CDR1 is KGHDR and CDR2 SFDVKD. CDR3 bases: TGTGCCACCAGGGAGGGGACGAACACTGAAGCTTTCTTT. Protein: CATREGTNTEAFF.

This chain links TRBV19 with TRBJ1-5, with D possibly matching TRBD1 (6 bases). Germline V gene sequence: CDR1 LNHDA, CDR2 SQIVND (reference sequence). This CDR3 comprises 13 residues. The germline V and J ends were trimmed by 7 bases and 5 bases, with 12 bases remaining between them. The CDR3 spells CASTMPGDQPQHF. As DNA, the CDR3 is TGTGCCAGTACGATGCCAGGGGATCAGCCCCAGCATTTT.

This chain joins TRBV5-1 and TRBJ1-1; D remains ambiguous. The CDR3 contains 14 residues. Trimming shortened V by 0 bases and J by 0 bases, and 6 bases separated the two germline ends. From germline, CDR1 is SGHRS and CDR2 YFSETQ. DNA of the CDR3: TGCGCCAGCAGCTTGGTAGCGTTGAACACTGAAGCTTTCTTT. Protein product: CASSLVALNTEAFF.

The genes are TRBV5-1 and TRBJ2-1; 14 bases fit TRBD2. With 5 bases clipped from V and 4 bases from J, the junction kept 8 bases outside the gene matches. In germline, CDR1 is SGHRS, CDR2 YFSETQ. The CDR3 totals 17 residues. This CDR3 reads CASSHGTSGGEYNEQFF. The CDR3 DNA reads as TGCGCCAGCAGTCACGGGACTAGCGGGGGAGAATACAATGAGCAGTTCTTC.

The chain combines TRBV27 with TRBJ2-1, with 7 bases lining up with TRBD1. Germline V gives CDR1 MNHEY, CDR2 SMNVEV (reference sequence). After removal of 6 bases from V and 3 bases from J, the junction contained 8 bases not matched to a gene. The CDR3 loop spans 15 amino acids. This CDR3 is CASSQAAGGYNEQFF. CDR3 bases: TGTGCCAGCAGCCAAGCGGCAGGGGGCTACAATGAGCAGTTCTTC.

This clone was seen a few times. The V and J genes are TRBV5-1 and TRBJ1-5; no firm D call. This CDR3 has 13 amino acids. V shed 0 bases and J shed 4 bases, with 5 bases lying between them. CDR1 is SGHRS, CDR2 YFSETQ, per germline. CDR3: CASSLGQNQPQHF. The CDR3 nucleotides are TGCGCCAGCAGCTTGGGGCAGAATCAGCCCCAGCATTTT.

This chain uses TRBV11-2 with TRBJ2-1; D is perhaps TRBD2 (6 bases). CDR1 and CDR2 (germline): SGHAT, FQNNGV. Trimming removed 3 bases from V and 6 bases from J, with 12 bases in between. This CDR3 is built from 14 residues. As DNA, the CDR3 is TGTGCCAGCAGCTTGCATCGGGGGTCCAATGAGCAGTTCTTC. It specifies CASSLHRGSNEQFF.

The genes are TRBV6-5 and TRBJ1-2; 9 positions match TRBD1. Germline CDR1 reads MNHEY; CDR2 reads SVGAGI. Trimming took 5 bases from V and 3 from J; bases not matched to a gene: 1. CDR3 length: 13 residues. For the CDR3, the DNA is TGTGCCAGCAGTCGGACAGGGGACTATGGCTACACCTTC. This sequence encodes CASSRTGDYGYTF.

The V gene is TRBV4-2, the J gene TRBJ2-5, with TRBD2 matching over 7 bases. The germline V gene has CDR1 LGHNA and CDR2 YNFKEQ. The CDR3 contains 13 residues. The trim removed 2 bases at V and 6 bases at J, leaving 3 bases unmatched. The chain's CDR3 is CASSQTSDQTQYF. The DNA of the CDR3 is TGTGCCAGCAGCCAAACTAGCGATCAGACCCAGTACTTC.

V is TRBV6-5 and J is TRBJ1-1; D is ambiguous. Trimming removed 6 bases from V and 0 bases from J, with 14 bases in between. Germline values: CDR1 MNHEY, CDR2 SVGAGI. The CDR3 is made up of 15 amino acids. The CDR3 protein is CASRLFGVVNTEAFF. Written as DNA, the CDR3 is TGTGCCAGCAGACTCTTCGGGGTGGTGAACACTGAAGCTTTCTTT.

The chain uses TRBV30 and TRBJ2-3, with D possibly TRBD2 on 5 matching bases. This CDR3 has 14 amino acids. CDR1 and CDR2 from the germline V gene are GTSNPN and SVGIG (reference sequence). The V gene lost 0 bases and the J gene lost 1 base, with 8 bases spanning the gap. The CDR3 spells CAWSVLAGTDTQYF. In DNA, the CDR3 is TGTGCCTGGAGTGTCCTAGCCGGCACAGATACGCAGTATTTT. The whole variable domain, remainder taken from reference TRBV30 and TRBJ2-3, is SQTIHQWPATLVQPVGSPLSLECTVEGTSNPNLYWYRQAAGRGLQLLFYSVGIGQISSEVPQNLSASRPQDRQFILSSKKLLLSDSGFYLCAWSVLAGTDTQYFGPGTRLTVL.